The source of this TCR beta chain is a study of T-cell memory formation after mild COVID-19. Study observations and caveats: The second-wave clones peaking on day 37 were not confirmed as SARS-CoV-2-specific. CD8+ contracting clones occupied EMRA, while CD4+ ones occupied mainly CM and EM. A subset of responding clones appeared in pre-infection memory, suggesting cross-reactive memory joined.

TCRdb reprocessed the 5' RACE reads via MiXCR and lists one record per CDR3 protein. Among a few hundred thousand distinct CDR3 sequences listed, around 21% were seen once. To note about this clonotype: The target antigen is unknown.

J gave up 2 bases and V 7 bases, and 3 bases lay outside the gene matches. CDR1 is SQVTM and CDR2 is ANQGSEA in the germline V gene. The CDR3 is made up of 12 amino acids. J is TRBJ1-2 and V is TRBV29-1, with TRBD1 matching 8 bases. This TCR was sampled from an adult woman who had mild COVID-19 (a few samples of this study predate the infection). Cell type and time point are not known. The sample was PBMCs or a T cell subset sorted from them (not recorded which). The CDR3 coding sequence is TGCAGCGGGGGACAGGCCAACTATGGCTACACCTTC. Its protein is CSGGQANYGYTF.